Listed below are T cell receptor beta chains from one sample, sequenced in a study of shared clonotypes between healthy human individuals. Repertoires were generated with immunoSEQ multiplex PCR, while TCRdb's copy carries only in-frame clones and drops some. The sample lists 2 million to 2.5 million clones; 85% to 95% were seen once. Sequencing was carried out using naive CD4+ T cells sorted from blood. These receptors all come from a man aged 18 to 30 in good health. CDR3s include the opening cysteine and the closing phenylalanine or tryptophan. D genes are given only for firm matches. Rows may omit the clone size; those that give it use once, few, many or a size class.

size	D	V	J	DNA	CDR3
NA	NA	TRBV5-1	TRBJ2-2	TGCGCCAGCAGCTTGGCGGGGATCGCGAACACCGGGGAGCTGTTTTTT	CASSLAGIANTGELFF
NA	TRBD1	TRBV5-1	TRBJ2-4	TGCGCCAGCAGCTTGGGGACAGGGACAAACATTCAGTACTTC	CASSLGTGTNIQYF
NA	NA	TRBV18	TRBJ2-7	TGTGCCAGCTCACCGCTGACAGGCTCCTCCTACGAGCAGTACTTC	CASSPLTGSSYEQYF
NA	NA	TRBV5-6	TRBJ1-3	TGTGCCAGCAGCCCCCTATCAAGGAACACCATATATTTT	CASSPLSRNTIYF
NA	NA	TRBV6-5	TRBJ1-6	TGTGCCAGCAGTCCCTCCGACAGGATTAATTCACCCCTCCACTTT	CASSPSDRINSPLHF
once	TRBD1	TRBV28	TRBJ1-2	TGTGCCAGCAGGACCAGGGACAGGGGCTATGGCTACACCTTC	CASRTRDRGYGYTF
NA	NA	TRBV6-5	TRBJ1-1	TGTGCCAGCAGTTACTCCTTGGACATGAACACTGAAGCTTTCTTT	CASSYSLDMNTEAFF
once	TRBD1	TRBV5-1	TRBJ1-2	TGCGCCAGCAGCACCGGGACAGAAAACTATGGCTACACCTTC	CASSTGTENYGYTF
NA	NA	TRBV4-2	TRBJ1-4	TGTGCCAGCAGCCGAGGGGCCGATAATGAAAAACTGTTTTTT	CASSRGADNEKLFF
NA	TRBD1	TRBV5-1	TRBJ2-1	TGCGCCAGCAGCCCCGGGACAGGGGGCTACAATGAGCAGTTCTTC	CASSPGTGGYNEQFF
NA	NA	TRBV12-5	TRBJ2-7	TGTGCTAGTGGTTTGATTCCTCAGGATTACGAGCAGTACTTC	CASGLIPQDYEQYF
NA	NA	TRBV28	TRBJ2-3	TGTGCCAGCATCAGCAGAGAGGGCGCAGATACGCAGTATTTT	CASISREGADTQYF
NA	TRBD2	TRBV19	TRBJ2-1	TGTGCCAGTAGTCCATCCCCGGGGGGGGTTTACAATGAGCAGTTCTTC	CASSPSPGGVYNEQFF
NA	NA	TRBV29-1	TRBJ2-3	TGCAGCGTTTACATACAGGGTCGTAATGGAGATACGCAGTATTTT	CSVYIQGRNGDTQYF
NA	NA	TRBV25-1	TRBJ1-3	TGTGCCAGCAGTGAGCCCGGAAACACCATATATTTT	CASSEPGNTIYF
NA	NA	TRBV29-1	TRBJ2-7	TGCAGCGTTGGAGGGGGGATATCGACCTACGAGCAGTACTTC	CSVGGGISTYEQYF
NA	TRBD2	TRBV5-1	TRBJ2-5	TGCGCCAGCAGCCTTGGACTAGAGCGGCAAGAGACCCAGTACTTC	CASSLGLERQETQYF
NA	TRBD2	TRBV9	TRBJ2-5	TGTGCCAGCGACGACGGGCCGGGGACTAGGGGGGCAGAGACCCAGTACTTC	CASDDGPGTRGAETQYF
NA	NA	TRBV11-2	TRBJ2-6	TGTGCCAGCAGCTTAGGACGGAGCTCTGGGGCCAACGTCCTGACTTTC	CASSLGRSSGANVLTF
NA	NA	TRBV30	TRBJ1-2	TGTGCCTGGAGTGGGTCAGGGCTTTTTTCTGGCTACACCTTC	CAWSGSGLFSGYTF
NA	NA	TRBV6-5	TRBJ1-1	TGTGCCAGCAGTACTCGGACAGCAGAGGCTTTCTTT	CASSTRTAEAFF
NA	NA	TRBV11-3	TRBJ2-5	TGTGCCAGCAGCTCGGACACGGTAGGGGAGACCCAGTACTTC	CASSSDTVGETQYF
NA	NA	TRBV5-1	TRBJ2-7	TGCGCCAGCAGCTTGGTTCCAGGGGCCTACGAGCAGTACTTC	CASSLVPGAYEQYF
NA	TRBD1	TRBV6-5	TRBJ1-1	TGTGCCAGCAGCGCCGACAGGGGGATCACTGAAGCTTTCTTT	CASSADRGITEAFF
NA	NA	TRBV5-5	TRBJ2-7	TGTGCCAGCAGCTTGGGACACTACTACGAGCAGTACTTC	CASSLGHYYEQYF
NA	NA	TRBV27	TRBJ2-6	TGTGCCAGCAGTTTCAGGGGCTCTGGGGCCAACGTCCTGACTTTC	CASSFRGSGANVLTF
NA	NA	TRBV5-1	TRBJ2-2	TGCGCCAGCAGCTTTGGCGGTTCGAACACCGGGGAGCTGTTTTTT	CASSFGGSNTGELFF
NA	TRBD1	TRBV29-1	TRBJ1-1	TGCAGCGCCGACAGGGAGAACACTGAAGCTTTCTTT	CSADRENTEAFF
NA	NA	TRBV30	TRBJ1-1	TGTGCCTGGACGAGGAACACTGAAGCTTTCTTT	CAWTRNTEAFF